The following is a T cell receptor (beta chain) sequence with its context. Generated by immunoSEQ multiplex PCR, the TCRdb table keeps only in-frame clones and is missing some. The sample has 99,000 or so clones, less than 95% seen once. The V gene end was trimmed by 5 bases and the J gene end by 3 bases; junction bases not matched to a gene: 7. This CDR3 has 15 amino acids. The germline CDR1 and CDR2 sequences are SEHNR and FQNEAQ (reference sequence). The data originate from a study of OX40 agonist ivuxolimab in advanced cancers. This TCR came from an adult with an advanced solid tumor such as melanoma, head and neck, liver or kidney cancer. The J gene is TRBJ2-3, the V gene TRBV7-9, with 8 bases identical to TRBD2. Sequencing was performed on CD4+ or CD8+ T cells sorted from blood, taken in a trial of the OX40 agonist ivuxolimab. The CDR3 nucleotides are TGTGCCAGCAGCATTCGGGGGGGCCGGACAGATACGCAGTATTTT. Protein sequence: CASSIRGGRTDTQYF.